The 14 T cell receptor beta chains presented below share a single source sample, sequenced in a study of T cell repertoires in cytomegalovirus infection. Antigens for these TCRs are unknown. TCRdb re-called the reads through MiXCR, storing one row per CDR3 protein. The sample consists of some 800,000 distinct CDR3 sequences, almost 30% of them appearing once. The sequencing used cultured CD8+ T cells from PBMCs, collected from culture after CMV antigen stimulation. The receptor source for this set is a human donor in good health (CMV status not recorded). Some clones in this sample may be carry-over from other donors' samples.

J is TRBJ2-7 and V is TRBV12-5; D might be TRBD1 or TRBD2, each matching 6 bases. The CDR3 sequence is 12 residues long. Trimming pared 6 bases from V and 4 bases from J, leaving 10 bases between. Germline V lookup: CDR1 LGHNT, CDR2 FRNRAP. The CDR3: CASGRGPYEQYF. CDR3 in DNA: TGTGCTAGTGGCCGGGGGCCATACGAGCAGTACTTC.

There are a few counts of this clonotype. The genes are TRBV20-1 and TRBJ2-5, with TRBD2 matching 7 bases. J gave up 4 bases and V 0 bases, and 5 bases lay outside the gene matches. Germline V gene lookup returns CDR1 DFQATT and CDR2 SNEGSKA (reference sequence). The CDR3 sequence is 14 residues long. The CDR3 region is CSARDPERGETQYF. CDR3 DNA sequence: TGCAGTGCTAGAGATCCTGAGCGGGGAGAGACCCAGTACTTC.

This clonotype was counted a few times. The rearrangement uses TRBV27 and TRBJ2-1; TRBD2 matches 8 bases. V lost 2 bases to trimming and J lost 9 bases; unmatched junction nucleotides: 6. The CDR3 contains 14 residues. In germline, CDR1 is MNHEY, CDR2 SMNVEV (reference sequence). CDR3 nucleotide sequence: TGTGCCAGCAGTTTACGGGGGGGCCCGGCTGAGCAGTTCTTC. Its translation: CASSLRGGPAEQFF.

This clonotype was seen only a few times. The chain is built from TRBV20-1 and TRBJ1-1; D perhaps matches TRBD1 (5 bases). This CDR3 contains 12 residues. CDR1 DFQATT and CDR2 SNEGSKA come from the germline V gene (reference sequence). Trimming pared 0 bases from V and 5 bases from J, leaving 7 bases between. CDR3 amino acids: CSAREGGTEAFF. The CDR3 DNA is TGCAGTGCTAGAGAGGGGGGGACTGAAGCTTTCTTT.

The sample holds a few counts of this clonotype. The chain uses TRBV2 and TRBJ1-1; no reliable D call. Trimming cost V 4 bases and J 8 bases, with 11 bases left between them. The length of the CDR3 is 12 residues. Germline CDR1 is SNHLY and CDR2 is FYNNEI. CDR3 amino acids: CASSAPGREAFF. Here the CDR3 DNA reads TGTGCCAGCAGTGCCCCGGGGAGAGAAGCTTTCTTT.

The sample holds a few counts of this clonotype. The rearrangement joins TRBV6-1 to TRBJ2-5; TRBD1 or TRBD2 may be the D gene (6 bases each). The V end was cut by 1 base, the J end by 3 bases, with 9 bases between. The CDR3 spans 14 residues. Germline V gene sequence: CDR1 MNHNS, CDR2 SASEGT. CDR3 amino acids: CASSEVRGEETQYF. Written as DNA, the CDR3 is TGTGCCAGCAGTGAAGTGAGGGGGGAAGAGACCCAGTACTTC.

The chain joins TRBV11-2 to TRBJ1-1, with D perhaps TRBD1 (6 bases). Trimming stripped 5 bases from V and 2 bases from J, with 18 bases between. Per the germline V gene, CDR1 is SGHAT and CDR2 is FQNNGV. The CDR3 has 16 residues. The CDR3 nucleotides are TGTGCCAGCAGCCCCTGGGAGGGGGTCGTAAACACTGAAGCTTTCTTT. This sequence encodes CASSPWEGVVNTEAFF.

The rearrangement links TRBV4-1 to TRBJ2-2, with 9 bases lining up with TRBD2. Looked up from germline, CDR1 is MGHRA and CDR2 is YSYEKL. Trimming at V came to 0 bases and at J to 9 bases, leaving 8 bases not matched to a gene. This CDR3 has 16 amino acids. The CDR3 nucleotides read TGCGCCAGCAGCCAAGATCGGGTAGCGGGGGTTTGGGAGCTGTTTTTT. Protein: CASSQDRVAGVWELFF.

A few counts support this clonotype. The chain has TRBV10-2 and TRBJ1-1; no clear D gene. The germline V gene has CDR1 WSHSY and CDR2 SAAADI. The V end was cut by 10 bases, the J end by 1 base, with 13 bases between. The CDR3 covers 13 residues. CDR3 loop: CATQYRANTEAFF. CDR3 sequence (DNA): TGCGCCACCCAATATCGGGCGAACACTGAAGCTTTCTTT.

Only a few counts were recorded for this clonotype. J is TRBJ1-1 and V is TRBV29-1; a weak D match, TRBD1 (6 bases). The CDR3 has 11 residues. Germline V gives CDR1 SQVTM, CDR2 ANQGSEA. The chain's CDR3 is CADRTNTEAFF. CDR3 nucleotide sequence: TGCGCCGACAGGACGAACACTGAAGCTTTCTTT.

This clonotype was seen a handful of times. The chain employs TRBV7-2 and TRBJ1-2; 7 bases are a match to TRBD1. The CDR3 sequence is 16 residues long. Per the germline V gene, CDR1 is SGHTA and CDR2 is FQGNSA. V was clipped by 0 bases and J by 4 bases; unmatched bases: 8. In DNA, the CDR3 is TGTGCCAGCAGCTTAGCCAGGGGGGAGCTTATCTATGGCTACACCTTC. Translation: CASSLARGELIYGYTF.

This clonotype was detected a few times. CDR3 residues: CASSSHNEDIQYF. CDR3 nucleotide sequence: TGTGCCAGCAGTTCTCATAATGAAGACATTCAGTACTTC. The chain combines TRBV12-3 or TRBV12-4 with TRBJ2-4; D is uncertain. This CDR3 has 13 residues. V shed 4 bases and J shed 8 bases, with 12 bases lying between them.

The V and J genes are TRBV11-3 and TRBJ2-3; D possibly corresponds to TRBD1 (6 bases). The ends were cut back, 5 bases at V and 4 bases at J, with 22 bases in the middle. Germline CDR1 SGHNT, CDR2 YENEEA. The CDR3 is made up of 17 amino acids. The CDR3 reads CASSKPDSYPGPDTQYF. The CDR3 DNA reads as TGTGCCAGCAGCAAGCCGGACAGTTACCCGGGGCCAGATACGCAGTATTTT.

The genes are TRBV6-6 and TRBJ1-5; possibly TRBD1 for D (5 bases). This CDR3 contains 14 residues. Looked up from germline, CDR1 is MNHNY and CDR2 is SVGAGI (reference sequence). V lost 7 bases to trimming and J lost 5 bases, with 15 bases between them. The CDR3 spells CASNRRGGDQPQHF. As DNA, the CDR3 is TGTGCCAGCAATCGAAGGGGAGGAGATCAGCCCCAGCATTTT.